What follows are 10 T cell receptor beta chains derived from one specimen sequenced in a study of blood T cell repertoires in COVID-19. Data came from immunoSEQ multiplex PCR; TCRdb stores just in-frame clones and leaves some out. The sample contains around 230,000 clones, just under 85% of which appear only once. The sequenced material came from peripheral blood. These receptors were obtained from a woman older than 75 with acute or convalescent COVID-19.

The genes are TRBV5-1 and TRBJ2-3, with a tentative D call TRBD2 (7 bases). The CDR3 is made up of 15 amino acids. V was cut by 4 bases and J by 7 bases, with 19 bases left in between. Per the germline V gene, CDR1 is SGHRS and CDR2 is YFSETQ. The chain's CDR3 is CASSPGGGVPHTQYF. CDR3 DNA: TGCGCCAGCAGCCCGGGGGGCGGGGTCCCCCATACGCAGTATTTT.

Only one count was recorded for this clone. The CDR3 is CASSWGQGVTEAFF. The DNA for the CDR3 is TGTGCCAGCAGCTGGGGACAGGGAGTCACTGAAGCTTTCTTT. The chain couples TRBV5-6 to TRBJ1-1, with TRBD1 matching 9 bases. Trimming took 3 bases from V and 4 from J; bases not matched to a gene: 4. CDR3 length equals 14 residues. The V gene's germline CDR1 is SGHDT and CDR2 YYEEEE.

V and J are TRBV5-4 and TRBJ2-1; 7 positions agree with TRBD1. V lost 4 bases and J lost 1; bases outside the gene matches: 5. Germline V gene data show CDR1 as SGHNT and CDR2 as YYREEE (reference sequence). The CDR3 covers 15 residues. CDR3 region: CASSTRDRSYNEQFF. CDR3 nucleotides: TGTGCCAGCAGCACTAGGGACAGATCCTACAATGAGCAGTTCTTC.

V gene TRBV7-9 combines with J gene TRBJ2-2, with D possibly being TRBD2 (6 bases). V lost 5 bases to trimming and J lost 0 bases, with 10 bases between them. The CDR3 is made up of 15 amino acids. Looked up from germline, CDR1 is SEHNR and CDR2 is FQNEAQ (reference sequence). In DNA form, the CDR3 reads TGTGCCAGCAGCCACGGACTATCGAACACCGGGGAGCTGTTTTTT. This encodes CASSHGLSNTGELFF.

This clone was counted only a few times. CDR3 in amino acids: CSAKNGEINTEAFF. CDR3 nucleotides: TGCAGCGCCAAAAACGGGGAAATAAACACTGAAGCTTTCTTT. The chain uses TRBV29-1 and TRBJ1-1; D not resolved. Per the germline V gene, CDR1 is SQVTM and CDR2 is ANQGSEA. The CDR3 extends over 14 amino acids. V was cut by 7 bases and J by 2 bases, with 17 bases left in between.

The chain couples TRBV5-1 to TRBJ1-4, with D tentatively TRBD1 (6 bases). This CDR3 is built from 15 residues. From germline, CDR1 is SGHRS and CDR2 YFSETQ. V was shortened by 4 bases and J by 4 bases, with 14 bases between the two germline ends. Here the CDR3 DNA reads TGCGCCAGCAGCCTCCAGGGGTTGGGTAATGAAAAACTGTTTTTT. It translates to CASSLQGLGNEKLFF.

This clone was counted only a few times. This rearrangement joins TRBV28 to TRBJ1-5; 8 bases agree with TRBD1. Germline lookup yields CDR1 MDHEN and CDR2 SYDVKM. This CDR3 has 15 amino acids. V gave up 2 bases and J gave up 4 bases; unmatched junction bases: 4. The CDR3 region has the DNA TGTGCCAGCAGTTTACAGGGGGCGAGTAATCAGCCCCAGCATTTT. It yields the protein CASSLQGASNQPQHF.

The rearrangement uses TRBV2 and TRBJ1-5, with TRBD1 matching over 7 bases. The J segment lost 5 bases and the V segment lost 5 bases, leaving 6 bases of the junction unmatched. In germline, CDR1 is SNHLY, CDR2 FYNNEI. This CDR3 has 14 amino acids. The CDR3 sequence is CASSNDRADQPQHF. The DNA for the CDR3 is TGTGCCAGCAGTAATGACAGGGCGGATCAGCCCCAGCATTTT.

The chain is built from TRBV19 and TRBJ2-4; D possibly corresponds to TRBD2 (5 bases). With 6 bases removed from V and 0 bases from J, the gap between germline ends came to 15 bases. This CDR3 region has 16 residues. Germline CDR1 LNHDA, CDR2 SQIVND (reference sequence). The CDR3 loop is CASSDVGGLAKNIQYF. The CDR3 bases are TGTGCCAGTAGCGATGTCGGAGGACTAGCCAAAAACATTCAGTACTTC.

The chain uses TRBV7-2 and TRBJ2-7; 7 bases match TRBD1. The V gene end was trimmed by 1 base and the J gene end by 2 bases; junction bases not matched to a gene: 2. CDR1 SGHTA and CDR2 FQGNSA come from the germline V gene. The CDR3 has 14 amino acids. The CDR3 DNA is TGTGCCAGCAGCTTAGAGGGGGCCACCTACGAGCAGTACTTC. Amino acids: CASSLEGATYEQYF. Full variable domain (rest looked up from reference TRBV7-2 and TRBJ2-7): GAGVSQSPSNKVTEKGKDVELRCDPISGHTALYWYRQSLGQGLEFLIYFQGNSAPDKSGLPSDRFSAERTGGSVSTLTIQRTQQEDSAVYLCASSLEGATYEQYFGPGTRLTVT.